This T cell receptor beta chain is from a study of T cells in tuberculosis (dated by TCRdb to the late 2010s). With regard to the full study: In the study, CD1B tetramers and high-throughput TCR immunosequencing were combined to characterize T cells specific for the mycobacterial lipid antigen glucose monomycolate (GMM). A South African clinical cohort compared IGRA-negative adolescents, IGRA-positive adolescents with latent tuberculosis and adults with active tuberculosis, around ten per group.

Broad study findings and their caveats: Compared with IGRA-negative controls, TCR-alpha repertoires from active tuberculosis had smaller mean NN-distances to GMM-specific TCRs, which suggests that these TCRs underwent clonal expansion. An accuracy of roughly 90% (AUROC 0.85 to 0.9) was reached by a classifier using the diverse GMM-specific repertoire, compared with under 75% accuracy when GEM motif frequencies were used. Which clinical samples got chosen depended on the availability of cryopreserved specimens, and the active tuberculosis cases were adults, whereas the controls were adolescents. The smaller NN-distances in active tuberculosis patients were driven in part by shorter CDR3-alpha lengths, while the difference seen for TCR-beta was not statistically significant.

At the junction V is shortened by 4 bases and J by 2 bases; bases outside the gene matches: 4. The CDR3 starts with the cysteine, ends with the phenylalanine, and has 15 residues. Only the CDR3 portion is preserved as DNA: 45 bases, with reading frame beginning at the first base. CDR1 and CDR2 (MGHDK, SYGVNS) derive from the germline V gene. This clone has only a few counts. Its antigen is unknown. Base-call qualities are not available, and no considerably larger clone is one nucleotide away. The immunoSEQ multiplex PCR assay was used to generate TCR libraries, with TCR-beta and/or TCR-alpha/delta assays applied to each sample. The Illumina high-throughput platform was used to sequence the amplified TCR libraries. Per the original workflow: Clustering and dimensionality reduction relied on pairwise TCRdist distances among GMM-specific receptors from T cells that were either sorted ex vivo or expanded in vitro. Each clinical repertoire was scored by mean NN-distance, the average TCRdist to the nearest 10% of tetramer-positive reference sequences. GEM TCR motif frequency was computed as the fraction of unique TCRs matching known GEM sequences by V/J usage and CDR3 length. Active tuberculosis was classified by linear discriminant analysis with leave-one-out cross-validation, implemented in scikit-learn. TCRdb took this table from immuneACCESS and kept in-frame rearrangements with V and J called. Such tables lack part of the clones; where checked against another copy, unresolved V genes explain under half of the gap, and the rest is unexplained. V and J calls and clone size are copied from that table; D and trimming were computed from the DNA. The sample yields about 43,000 clones; about 94% were counted once. Less than 2% of the sample is taken by the ten largest.

At study entry, adolescents were screened for latent tuberculosis infection by tuberculin skin test and QuantiFERON-TB GOLD In-Tube IGRA. Immunosequencing of unsorted cryopreserved PBMC covered, on average, around 99,000 T cells per clinical donor. Eleven high schools in the Worcester region of the Western Cape, South Africa, served as enrollment sites for adolescents aged 12 to 18 years. Some ten M. tuberculosis-infected adolescents and some 10 uninfected adolescents, matched for age and sex, were selected. For the adolescents, PBMC were isolated by density centrifugation from freshly drawn heparinized blood and then cryopreserved.

Sequencing used PBMCs. The sequence derives from a donor under 30 with latent tuberculosis or without tuberculosis infection. Some clones in this sample may be carry-over from other donors' samples. The sequence links TRBV25-1 to TRBJ2-7; 11 junctional bases match TRBD1. The DNA sequence is given as TGTGCCAGCAGTGGCCGGACAGGGGGCACCTACGAGCAGTACTTC. This translates into CASSGRTGGTYEQYF.